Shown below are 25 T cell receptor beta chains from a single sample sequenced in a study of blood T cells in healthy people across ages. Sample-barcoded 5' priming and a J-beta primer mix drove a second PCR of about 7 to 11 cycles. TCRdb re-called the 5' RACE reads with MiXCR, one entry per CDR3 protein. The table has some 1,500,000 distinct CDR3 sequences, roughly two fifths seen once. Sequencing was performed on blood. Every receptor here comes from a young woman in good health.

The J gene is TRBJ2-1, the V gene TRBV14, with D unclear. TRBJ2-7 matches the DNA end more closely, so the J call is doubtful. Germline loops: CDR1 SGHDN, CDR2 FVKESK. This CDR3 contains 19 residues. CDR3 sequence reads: CASSQGTVPNYYSYNEQYF. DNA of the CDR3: TGTGCCAGCAGCCAAGGGACGGTGCCTAATTATTACTCCTACAATGAGCAGTACTTC.

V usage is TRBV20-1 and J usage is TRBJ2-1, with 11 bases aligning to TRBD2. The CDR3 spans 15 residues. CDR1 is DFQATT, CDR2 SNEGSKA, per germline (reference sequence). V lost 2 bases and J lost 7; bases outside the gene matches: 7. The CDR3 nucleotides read TGCAGTGCTAGACCTAGCGGGAGGATGTGGAATGAGCAGTTCTTC. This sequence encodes CSARPSGRMWNEQFF.

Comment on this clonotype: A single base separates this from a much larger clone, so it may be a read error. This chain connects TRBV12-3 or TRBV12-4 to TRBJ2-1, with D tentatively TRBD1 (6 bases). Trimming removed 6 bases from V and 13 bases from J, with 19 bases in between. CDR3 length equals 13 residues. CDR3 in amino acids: CASRRTGRETQFF. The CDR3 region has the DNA TGTGCCAGCAGACGTACAGGGAGAGAGACCCAGTTCTTC.

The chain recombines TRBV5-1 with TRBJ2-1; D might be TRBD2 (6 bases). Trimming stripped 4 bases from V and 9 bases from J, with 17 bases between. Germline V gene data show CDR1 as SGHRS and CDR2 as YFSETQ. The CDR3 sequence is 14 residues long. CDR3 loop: CASSPGWGESEQFF. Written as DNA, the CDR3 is TGCGCCAGCAGCCCCGGATGGGGGGAAAGTGAGCAGTTCTTC.

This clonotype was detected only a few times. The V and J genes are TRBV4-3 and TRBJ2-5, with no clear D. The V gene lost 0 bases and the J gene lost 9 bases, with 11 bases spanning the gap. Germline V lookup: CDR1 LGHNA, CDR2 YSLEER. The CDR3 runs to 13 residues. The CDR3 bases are TGCGCCAGCAGCCAAGATGGGGTTTCGGCCCAGTACTTC. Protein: CASSQDGVSAQYF.

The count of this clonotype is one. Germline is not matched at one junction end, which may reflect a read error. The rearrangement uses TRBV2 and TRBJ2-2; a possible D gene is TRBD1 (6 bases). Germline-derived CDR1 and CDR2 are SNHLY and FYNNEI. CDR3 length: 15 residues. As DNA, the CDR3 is TGTGCCTGCAGTGGAATTACAGGGTTCACCGGGGAGCTGTTTTTT. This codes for CACSGITGFTGELFF.

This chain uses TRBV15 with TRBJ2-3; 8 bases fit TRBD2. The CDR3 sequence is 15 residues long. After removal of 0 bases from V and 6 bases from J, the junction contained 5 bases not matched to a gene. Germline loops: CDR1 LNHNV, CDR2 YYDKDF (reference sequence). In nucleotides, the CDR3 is TGTGCCACCAGCAGAGATCAAGCGGGAGTGGATACGCAGTATTTT. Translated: CATSRDQAGVDTQYF.

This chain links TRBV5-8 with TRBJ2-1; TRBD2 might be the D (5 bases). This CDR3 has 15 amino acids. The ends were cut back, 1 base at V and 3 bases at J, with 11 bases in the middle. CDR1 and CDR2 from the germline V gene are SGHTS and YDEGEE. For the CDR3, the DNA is TGTGCCAGCAGCTTGTCAATTAGCGTCTACAATGAGCAGTTCTTC. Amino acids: CASSLSISVYNEQFF.

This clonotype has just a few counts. The CDR3 DNA reads TGTGCCACCCGACTCAGCTCCTACAATGAGCAGTTCTTC. Protein sequence: CATRLSSYNEQFF. The chain carries TRBV27 and TRBJ2-1; D call uncertain. V was shortened by 10 bases and J by 0 bases, with 10 bases between the two germline ends. Germline V lookup: CDR1 MNHEY, CDR2 SMNVEV (reference sequence). This CDR3 has 13 amino acids.

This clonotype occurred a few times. The DNA for the CDR3 is TGTGCCAGCAGTCTCCCGGTTGGTCAGCCCCAGCATTTT. Its protein is CASSLPVGQPQHF. This rearrangement joins TRBV25-1 to TRBJ1-5; D ambiguous. The CDR3 spans 13 residues. V shed 5 bases and J shed 6 bases, with 11 bases lying between them. Germline values: CDR1 MGHDK, CDR2 SYGVNS.

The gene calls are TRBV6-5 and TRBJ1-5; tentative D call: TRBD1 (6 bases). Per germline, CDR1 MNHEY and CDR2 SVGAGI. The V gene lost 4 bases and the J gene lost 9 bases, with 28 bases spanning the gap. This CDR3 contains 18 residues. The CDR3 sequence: CASSSLLREAGAYGPQHF. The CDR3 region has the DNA TGTGCCAGCAGTTCCTTACTCCGTGAGGCAGGGGCCTATGGGCCCCAGCATTTT.

The CDR3 here is CASSQDHGTNYGYTF. In DNA form, the CDR3 reads TGTGCCAGCAGCCAAGATCACGGCACTAACTATGGCTACACCTTC. The chain carries TRBV4-2 and TRBJ1-2; D is ambiguous. The CDR3 runs to 15 residues. V lost 0 bases to trimming and J lost 0 bases, with 8 bases between them. CDR1 and CDR2 from the germline V gene are LGHNA and YNFKEQ.

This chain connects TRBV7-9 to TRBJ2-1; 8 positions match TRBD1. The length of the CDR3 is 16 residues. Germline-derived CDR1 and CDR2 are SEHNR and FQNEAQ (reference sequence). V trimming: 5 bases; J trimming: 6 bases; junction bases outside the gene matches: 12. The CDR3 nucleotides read TGTGCCAGCAGCCCCCGGACAGGGTCGGTCCTCAATGAGCAGTTCTTC. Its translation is CASSPRTGSVLNEQFF.

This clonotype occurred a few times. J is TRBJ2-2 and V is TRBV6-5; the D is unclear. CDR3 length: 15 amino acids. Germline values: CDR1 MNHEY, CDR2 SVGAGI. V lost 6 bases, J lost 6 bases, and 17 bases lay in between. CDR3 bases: TGTGCCAGCAGCAGCCGCGAAATGTTTCCCGGGGAGCTGTTTTTT. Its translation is CASSSREMFPGELFF.

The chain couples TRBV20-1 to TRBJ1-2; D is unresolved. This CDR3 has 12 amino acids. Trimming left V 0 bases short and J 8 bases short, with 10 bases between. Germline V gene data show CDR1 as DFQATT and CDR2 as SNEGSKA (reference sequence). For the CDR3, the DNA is TGCAGTGCTAGAGATCAGTGGGGAGGCTACACCTTC. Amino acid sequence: CSARDQWGGYTF.

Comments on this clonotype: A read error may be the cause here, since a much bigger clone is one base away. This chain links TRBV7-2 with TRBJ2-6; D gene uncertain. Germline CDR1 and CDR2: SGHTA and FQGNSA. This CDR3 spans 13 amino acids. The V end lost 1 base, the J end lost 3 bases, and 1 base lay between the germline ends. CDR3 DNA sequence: TGTGCCAGCAGCTTAGATGGGGCCAACGTCCTGACTTTC. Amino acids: CASSLDGANVLTF.

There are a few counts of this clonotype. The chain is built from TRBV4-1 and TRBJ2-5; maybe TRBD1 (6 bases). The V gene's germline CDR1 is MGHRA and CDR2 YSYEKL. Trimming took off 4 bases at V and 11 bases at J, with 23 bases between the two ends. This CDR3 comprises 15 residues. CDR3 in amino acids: CASSLDRDKMFKQYF. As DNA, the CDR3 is TGCGCCAGCAGCCTAGACCGGGACAAGATGTTTAAGCAGTACTTC.

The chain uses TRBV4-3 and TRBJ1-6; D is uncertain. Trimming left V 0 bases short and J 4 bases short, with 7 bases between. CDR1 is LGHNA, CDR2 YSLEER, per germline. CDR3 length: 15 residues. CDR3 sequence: CASSQDSAYNSPLHF. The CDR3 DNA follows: TGCGCCAGCAGCCAAGACAGCGCTTATAATTCACCCCTCCACTTT.

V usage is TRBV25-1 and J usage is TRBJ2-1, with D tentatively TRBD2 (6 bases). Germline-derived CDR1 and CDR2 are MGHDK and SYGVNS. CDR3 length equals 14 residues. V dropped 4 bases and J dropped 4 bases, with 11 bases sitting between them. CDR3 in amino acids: CASSGVAAYNEQFF. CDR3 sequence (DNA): TGTGCCAGCAGTGGAGTAGCGGCATACAATGAGCAGTTCTTC.

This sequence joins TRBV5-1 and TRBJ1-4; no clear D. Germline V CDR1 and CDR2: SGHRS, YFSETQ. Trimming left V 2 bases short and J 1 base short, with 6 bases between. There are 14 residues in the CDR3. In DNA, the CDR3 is TGCGCCAGCAGCTTCGGGGAAACTAATGAAAAACTGTTTTTT. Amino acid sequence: CASSFGETNEKLFF.

The CDR3 loop is CASSAGTEIPYGYTF. The DNA for the CDR3 is TGCGCCAGCAGCGCGGGGACGGAGATCCCCTATGGCTACACCTTC. This chain links TRBV5-1 with TRBJ1-2, with D perhaps TRBD1 (5 bases). The germline V gene has CDR1 SGHRS and CDR2 YFSETQ. V was clipped by 4 bases and J by 4 bases, with 17 bases between them. The CDR3 has 15 residues.

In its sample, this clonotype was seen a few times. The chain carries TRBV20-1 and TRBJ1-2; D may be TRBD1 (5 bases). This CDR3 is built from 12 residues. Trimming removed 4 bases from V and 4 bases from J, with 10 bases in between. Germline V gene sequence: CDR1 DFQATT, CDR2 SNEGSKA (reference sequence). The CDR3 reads CSATTETYGYTF. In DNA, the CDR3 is TGCAGTGCTACGACAGAGACCTATGGCTACACCTTC.

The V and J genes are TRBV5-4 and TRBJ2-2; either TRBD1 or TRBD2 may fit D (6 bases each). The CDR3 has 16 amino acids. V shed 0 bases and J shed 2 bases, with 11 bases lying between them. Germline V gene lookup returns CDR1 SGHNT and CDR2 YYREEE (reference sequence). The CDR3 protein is CASSLGGASNTGELFF. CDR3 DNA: TGTGCCAGCAGCTTGGGGGGGGCTTCAAACACCGGGGAGCTGTTTTTT.

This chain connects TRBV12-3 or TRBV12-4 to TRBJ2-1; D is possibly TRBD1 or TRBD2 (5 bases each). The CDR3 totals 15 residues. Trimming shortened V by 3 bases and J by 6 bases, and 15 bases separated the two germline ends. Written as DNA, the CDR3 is TGTGCCAGCAGTTTGGGGACGGGACCTTGCAATGAGCAGTTCTTC. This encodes CASSLGTGPCNEQFF.

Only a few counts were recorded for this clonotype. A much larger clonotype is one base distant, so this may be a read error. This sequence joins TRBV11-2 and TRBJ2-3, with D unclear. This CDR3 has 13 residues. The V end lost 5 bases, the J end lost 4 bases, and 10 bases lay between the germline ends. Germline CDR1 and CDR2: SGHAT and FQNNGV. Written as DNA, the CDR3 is TGTGCCAGCAGCGTAAATGCGGCAGATACGCAGTATTTT. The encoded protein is CASSVNAADTQYF.